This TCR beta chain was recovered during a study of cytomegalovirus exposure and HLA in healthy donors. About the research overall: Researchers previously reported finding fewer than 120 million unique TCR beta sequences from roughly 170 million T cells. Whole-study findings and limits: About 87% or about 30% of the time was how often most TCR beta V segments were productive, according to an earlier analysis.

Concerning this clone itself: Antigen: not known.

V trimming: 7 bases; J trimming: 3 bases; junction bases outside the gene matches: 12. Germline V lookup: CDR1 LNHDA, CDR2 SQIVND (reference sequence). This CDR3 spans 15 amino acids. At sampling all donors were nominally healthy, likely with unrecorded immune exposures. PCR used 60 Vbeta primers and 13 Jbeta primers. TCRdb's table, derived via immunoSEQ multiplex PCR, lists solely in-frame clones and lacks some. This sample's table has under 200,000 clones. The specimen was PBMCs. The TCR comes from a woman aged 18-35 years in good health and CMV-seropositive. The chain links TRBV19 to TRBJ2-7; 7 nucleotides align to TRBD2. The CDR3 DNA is TGTGCCAGTACCGCTCGAGGACGGGGGGACTACGAGCAGTACTTC. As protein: CASTARGRGDYEQYF.